Shown below are 27 T cell receptor beta chains from a single sample sequenced in a study of cytomegalovirus exposure and HLA in healthy donors. A multiplex PCR was run with 60 Vbeta primers and 13 Jbeta primers. Measured with immunoSEQ multiplex PCR; TCRdb has only the in-frame clones, and not every one. The sample lists 150,000 to 200,000 clones; around 80% were seen once. The specimen sequenced was PBMCs. Every receptor here comes from a woman in her 30s in good health and CMV-seropositive.

The count of this clone is one. The chain links TRBV9 to TRBJ1-1; TRBD1 agrees at 9 bases. This CDR3 is built from 16 residues. The V gene end was trimmed by 1 base and the J gene end by 5 bases; junction bases not matched to a gene: 9. In germline, CDR1 is SGDLS, CDR2 YYNGEE. Here the CDR3 reads CASSVTGGARSTEAFF. DNA of the CDR3: TGTGCCAGCAGCGTAACAGGGGGCGCAAGGAGTACTGAAGCTTTCTTT.

The rearrangement uses TRBV2 and TRBJ1-4, with 7 bases aligning to TRBD1. Germline trimming cut 6 bases from V and 4 bases from J; bases unmatched to any gene: 5. Germline V gives CDR1 SNHLY, CDR2 FYNNEI. The CDR3 has 14 residues. CDR3 DNA: TGTGCCAGCAGCCTGGGACAGAATAATGAAAAACTGTTTTTT. Amino acids: CASSLGQNNEKLFF.

The chain employs TRBV5-4 and TRBJ2-1, with D tentatively TRBD2 (6 bases). Germline values: CDR1 SGHNT, CDR2 YYREEE (reference sequence). Trimming removed 4 bases from V and 8 bases from J, with 13 bases in between. The CDR3 is 13 amino acids. CDR3 sequence: CASSPLARDEQFF. CDR3 nucleotides: TGTGCCAGCAGCCCACTAGCTCGGGATGAGCAGTTCTTC.

The V and J genes are TRBV2 and TRBJ2-5; 9 bases are a match to TRBD1. The V and J ends lost 6 bases and 5 bases, in that order; junction bases with no gene match: 10. The germline V gene encodes CDR1 SNHLY and CDR2 FYNNEI. The CDR3 totals 15 residues. In nucleotides, the CDR3 is TGTGCCAGCAGACCCAACCAAGGACAGGGGGAGACCCAGTACTTC. It encodes CASRPNQGQGETQYF.

The CDR3 bases are TGTGCCAGCAGCCCCTCAGACTCCCCTTTAGGATCCTACAATGAGCAGTTCTTC. Its translation: CASSPSDSPLGSYNEQFF. The J gene is TRBJ2-1, the V gene TRBV7-8; D is unclear. Germline V gene lookup returns CDR1 SGHVS and CDR2 FQNEAQ. The CDR3 spans 18 residues. Trimming shortened V by 5 bases and J by 1 base, and 21 bases separated the two germline ends.

This chain connects TRBV10-1 to TRBJ1-1; 8 bases match TRBD1. Germline V lookup: CDR1 WNHNN, CDR2 SYGVQD (reference sequence). The CDR3 spans 17 residues. With 5 bases clipped from V and 0 bases from J, the junction kept 11 bases outside the gene matches. CDR3 amino acids: CASSPGQGKGMNTEAFF. The CDR3 bases are TGCGCCAGCAGTCCCGGACAGGGAAAGGGGATGAACACTGAAGCTTTCTTT.

The chain carries TRBV27 and TRBJ2-2; TRBD2 might be the D (7 bases). The CDR3 has 15 amino acids. Germline CDR1 reads MNHEY; CDR2 reads SMNVEV (reference sequence). Trimming shortened V by 1 base and J by 5 bases, and 11 bases separated the two germline ends. CDR3 nucleotides: TGTGCCAGCAGTTTATGGGCGGGGGCTACCGGGGAGCTGTTTTTT. This encodes CASSLWAGATGELFF.

For this clone: One junction end does not reproduce the germline sequence, and a read error may be involved. The V call is TRBV10-1, the J call TRBJ2-2; D may be TRBD1 or TRBD2 (5 bases each). CDR3 length: 14 amino acids. Germline values: CDR1 WNHNN, CDR2 SYGVQD (reference sequence). The CDR3 nucleotides read TGCGTCAGCAGTGAGGGGCCGGACACCGGGGAGCTGTTTTTT. This translates into CVSSEGPDTGELFF.

This clone was counted once. J is TRBJ2-5 and V is TRBV4-3; a possible D gene is TRBD1 (7 bases). V lost 2 bases, J lost 2 bases, and 12 bases lay in between. Germline loops: CDR1 LGHNA, CDR2 YSLEER. The CDR3 is 15 amino acids. The CDR3 DNA sequence: TGCGCCAGCAGCCAAAACCCAGGGGGGCAAGAGACCCAGTACTTC. The encoded protein is CASSQNPGGQETQYF.

For this clone: The same CDR3 can be traced to other DNA sequences in this sample. The chain has TRBV6-1 and TRBJ1-5; TRBD1 agrees at 10 bases. Germline V gives CDR1 MNHNS, CDR2 SASEGT. The length of the CDR3 is 14 residues. The ends lost 4 bases at V and 7 bases at J; junction bases unmatched: 4. The CDR3 spells CASSGTGGNQPQHF. The DNA for the CDR3 is TGTGCCAGCAGTGGGACAGGGGGAAACCAGCCCCAGCATTTT.

This sequence joins TRBV10-3 and TRBJ1-1, with D maybe TRBD1 (6 bases). Germline CDR1 and CDR2: ENHRY and SYGVKD. The V and J ends lost 7 bases and 0 bases respectively, with 9 bases between them. The CDR3 runs 13 residues. CDR3 sequence reads: CAINQGLNTEAFF. For the CDR3, the DNA is TGTGCCATCAACCAGGGGCTGAACACTGAAGCTTTCTTT.

The chain couples TRBV6-5 to TRBJ1-1; 9 nucleotides match TRBD1. Germline V lookup: CDR1 MNHEY, CDR2 SVGAGI. The CDR3 spans 16 residues. J was trimmed by 3 bases and V by 1 base; bases with no gene match: 6. The CDR3: CASSYFRTGEDTEAFF. The CDR3 nucleotides read TGTGCCAGCAGTTACTTTCGGACAGGGGAGGACACTGAAGCTTTCTTT.

The rearrangement links TRBV5-6 to TRBJ1-5; maybe TRBD1 (6 bases). This CDR3 is built from 16 residues. Trimming took off 0 bases at V and 2 bases at J, with 12 bases between the two ends. From germline, CDR1 is SGHDT and CDR2 YYEEEE. CDR3 protein: CASSLGPQGGNQPQHF. CDR3 coding DNA: TGTGCCAGCAGCTTGGGGCCACAGGGCGGCAATCAGCCCCAGCATTTT.

CDR3 nucleotide sequence: TGTGCCAGCAGCCCCGGGACTAGTTTGAAGGTTGAGCAGTTCTTC. It yields the protein CASSPGTSLKVEQFF. The chain employs TRBV7-9 and TRBJ2-1, with 8 bases matching TRBD2. CDR1 and CDR2 (germline): SEHNR, FQNEAQ (reference sequence). This CDR3 spans 15 amino acids. After removal of 5 bases from V and 9 bases from J, the junction contained 12 bases not matched to a gene.

The V call is TRBV18, the J call TRBJ1-1; TRBD1 agrees at 8 bases. Per germline, CDR1 KGHSH and CDR2 LQKENI. V dropped 8 bases and J dropped 7; count of bases not matched to a gene: 9. The CDR3 runs 13 residues. For the CDR3, the DNA is TGTGCCAGCACCAACGCAGGGACAGGTGAAGCTTTCTTT. Translated, it gives CASTNAGTGEAFF.

This sequence joins TRBV4-2 and TRBJ2-3; no clear D gene. The germline V gene has CDR1 LGHNA and CDR2 YNFKEQ. The CDR3 loop spans 15 amino acids. Trimming took off 1 base at V and 0 bases at J, with 8 bases between the two ends. For the CDR3, the DNA is TGTGCCAGCAGCCAAGGCGTGGAGAGCACAGATACGCAGTATTTT. This encodes CASSQGVESTDTQYF.

The V and J genes are TRBV7-9 and TRBJ2-5, with D perhaps TRBD2 (7 bases). Per the germline V gene, CDR1 is SEHNR and CDR2 is FQNEAQ (reference sequence). The V gene lost 5 bases and the J gene lost 1 base, with 14 bases spanning the gap. The CDR3 covers 15 residues. The DNA of the CDR3 is TGTGCCAGCAGCGTCGAGGGGGGGGGCCAAGAGACCCAGTACTTC. This translates into CASSVEGGGQETQYF.

The chain joins TRBV18 to TRBJ2-5; TRBD1 might be the D (5 bases). The CDR3 covers 14 residues. Looked up from germline, CDR1 is KGHSH and CDR2 is LQKENI. V dropped 1 base and J dropped 2 bases, with 8 bases sitting between them. This CDR3 is CASSPLQGQETQYF. The CDR3, as DNA: TGTGCCAGCTCACCACTCCAGGGTCAAGAGACCCAGTACTTC.

This chain uses TRBV4-3 with TRBJ1-1; TRBD1 matches 7 bases. Germline V CDR1 and CDR2: LGHNA, YSLEER. J gave up 0 bases and V 2 bases, and 12 bases lay outside the gene matches. The CDR3 has 18 residues. This CDR3 reads CASSQNFYRGGMNTEAFF. In nucleotides, the CDR3 is TGCGCCAGCAGCCAAAATTTCTACAGGGGCGGAATGAACACTGAAGCTTTCTTT.

The rearrangement joins TRBV28 to TRBJ2-3; unclear D gene. Germline CDR1 is MDHEN and CDR2 is SYDVKM. The CDR3 length is 11 residues. The V and J ends lost 8 bases and 6 bases respectively, with 9 bases between them. CDR3 protein: CASAFGDTQYF. Written as DNA, the CDR3 is TGTGCCAGCGCGTTCGGGGATACGCAGTATTTT.

The chain couples TRBV30 to TRBJ1-2; D might be TRBD1 (5 bases). The V and J ends lost 4 bases and 2 bases respectively, with 8 bases between them. CDR1 and CDR2 from the germline V gene are GTSNPN and SVGIG (reference sequence). The CDR3 runs 12 residues. The CDR3 protein is CAWKTDNYGYTF. For the CDR3, the DNA is TGTGCCTGGAAGACAGACAACTATGGCTACACCTTC.

This clone was observed a few times. The chain combines TRBV6-6 with TRBJ1-1; 8 nucleotides line up with TRBD1. Germline V CDR1 and CDR2: MNHNY, SVGAGI (reference sequence). V lost 0 bases to trimming and J lost 12 bases; unmatched junction nucleotides: 6. The CDR3 extends over 13 amino acids. CDR3 sequence reads: CASSYSEDRATFF. For the CDR3, the DNA is TGTGCCAGCAGTTACTCGGAGGACAGGGCAACTTTCTTT.

The genes are TRBV4-1 and TRBJ1-5; D unresolved. The germline V and J ends were trimmed by 0 bases and 5 bases, with 5 bases remaining between them. The CDR3 covers 13 residues. Germline V gene data show CDR1 as MGHRA and CDR2 as YSYEKL. The CDR3 coding sequence is TGCGCCAGCAGCCAAGATCCCGATCAGCCCCAGCATTTT. It codes for CASSQDPDQPQHF.

The rearrangement links TRBV5-4 to TRBJ2-1; TRBD2 aligns across 10 bases. Unmatched junction bases numbered 8, after V lost 0 bases and J lost 8 bases. This CDR3 contains 16 residues. Germline CDR1 SGHNT, CDR2 YYREEE (reference sequence). This CDR3 reads CASSLDLAGGIDEQFF. CDR3 DNA sequence: TGTGCCAGCAGCTTGGATTTAGCGGGGGGCATCGATGAGCAGTTCTTC.

The genes are TRBV5-1 and TRBJ2-2; D perhaps matches TRBD1 (5 bases). The ends were cut back, 6 bases at V and 2 bases at J, with 14 bases in the middle. CDR3 length equals 15 residues. Germline V lookup: CDR1 SGHRS, CDR2 YFSETQ. CDR3 bases: TGCGCCAGCACGGATCACCAGGGAAACACCGGGGAGCTGTTTTTT. Amino acids: CASTDHQGNTGELFF. The full variable domain, rest sourced from reference TRBV5-1 and TRBJ2-2, is KAGVTQTPRYLIKTRGQQVTLSCSPISGHRSVSWYQQTPGQGLQFLFEYFSETQRNKGNFPGRFSGRQFSNSRSEMNVSTLELGDSALYLCASTDHQGNTGELFFGEGSRLTVL.

J is TRBJ2-7 and V is TRBV5-1, with 12 bases fitting TRBD1. The length of the CDR3 is 15 residues. With 4 bases clipped from V and 3 bases from J, the junction kept 5 bases outside the gene matches. The germline V gene encodes CDR1 SGHRS and CDR2 YFSETQ. The chain's CDR3 is CASSGTGGRSYEQYF. For the CDR3, the DNA is TGCGCCAGCAGCGGGACAGGGGGCAGGAGCTACGAGCAGTACTTC.

V gene TRBV9 combines with J gene TRBJ1-6; possibly TRBD1 for D (6 bases). The CDR3 totals 16 residues. The germline CDR1 and CDR2 sequences are SGDLS and YYNGEE. With 0 bases removed from V and 10 bases from J, the gap between germline ends came to 17 bases. The CDR3 protein is CASSVATGGAGSPLHF. The CDR3 nucleotides are TGTGCCAGCAGCGTAGCTACGGGGGGGGCAGGGTCACCCCTCCACTTT.